In this sample, the clone carrying this T cell receptor beta chain turned up once. Generated by immunoSEQ multiplex PCR, the TCRdb table keeps only in-frame clones and is missing some. The top ten clones hold 10% of a sample with 50,000 or so clones, about four fifths of them seen once. The sample belongs to a study of control samples from healthy donors and cancer patients. J lost 0 bases, V lost 6 bases, and 2 bases had no gene match. CDR3 size: 14 residues. Germline assignment: CDR1 MGHDK and CDR2 SYGVNS. Sequenced: blood. The source is a man between 65 and 85 years old in good health. The chain has TRBV25-1 and TRBJ1-1, with TRBD1 matching 9 bases. The CDR3 loop is CASRGQGLNTEAFF. CDR3 coding DNA: TGTGCCAGCAGGGGACAGGGCCTGAACACTGAAGCTTTCTTT.